This T cell receptor beta chain was captured by sequencing in a study of CD8+CD57+ T cells in acquired aplastic anemia. Study details: Sorted CD4+ and CD8+ cell DNA averaged roughly 3.2 ug.

The CDR3 totals 16 residues. The ends lost 5 bases at V and 0 bases at J; junction bases unmatched: 8. Looked up from germline, CDR1 is WSHSY and CDR2 is SAAADI. It was patients with CD8+CD57+ cell expansion by flow cytometry who were chosen for sequencing. Every patient had severe acquired aplastic anemia. CDR3 and TCR beta VDJ profiling relied on genomic DNA as the template. TCRdb re-analysed the reads in MiXCR, keeping a single row per CDR3 protein. This table has roughly 250,000 distinct CDR3 sequences, around half appearing once. The chain is built from TRBV10-2 and TRBJ1-2, with 8 bases fitting TRBD1. The source of this sequence is a human donor with aplastic anemia. Sequencing was done on a sample of sorted CD4+, CD8+, or CD8+CD57+ T cells (not recorded which) from PBMCs. The CDR3 sequence: CASSPMDRASNYGYTF. For the CDR3, the DNA is TGCGCCAGCAGTCCTATGGACAGGGCCTCTAACTATGGCTACACCTTC.